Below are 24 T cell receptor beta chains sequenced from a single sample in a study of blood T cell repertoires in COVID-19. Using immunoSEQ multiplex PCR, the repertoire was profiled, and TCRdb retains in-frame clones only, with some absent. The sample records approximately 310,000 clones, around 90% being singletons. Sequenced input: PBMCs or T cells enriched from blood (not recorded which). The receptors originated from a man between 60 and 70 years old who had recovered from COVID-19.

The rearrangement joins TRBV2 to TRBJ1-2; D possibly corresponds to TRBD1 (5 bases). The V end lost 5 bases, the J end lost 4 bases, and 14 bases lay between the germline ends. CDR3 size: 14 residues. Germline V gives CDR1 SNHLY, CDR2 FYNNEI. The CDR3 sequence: CASSFTQDSYGYTF. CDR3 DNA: TGTGCCAGCAGTTTCACTCAAGACAGCTATGGCTACACCTTC.

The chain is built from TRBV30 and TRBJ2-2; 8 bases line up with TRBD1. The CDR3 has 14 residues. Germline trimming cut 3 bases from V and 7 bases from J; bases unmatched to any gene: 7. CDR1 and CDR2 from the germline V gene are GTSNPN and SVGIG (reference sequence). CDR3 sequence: CAWSRRQGFGELFF. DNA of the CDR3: TGTGCCTGGAGCCGAAGACAGGGGTTCGGGGAGCTGTTTTTT.

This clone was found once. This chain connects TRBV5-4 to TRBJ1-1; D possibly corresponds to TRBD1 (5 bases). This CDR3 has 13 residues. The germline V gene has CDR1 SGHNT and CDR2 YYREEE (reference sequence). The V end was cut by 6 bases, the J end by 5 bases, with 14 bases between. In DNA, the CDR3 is TGTGCCAGCACCCCGACGGGGGGAACTGAAGCTTTCTTT. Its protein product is CASTPTGGTEAFF.

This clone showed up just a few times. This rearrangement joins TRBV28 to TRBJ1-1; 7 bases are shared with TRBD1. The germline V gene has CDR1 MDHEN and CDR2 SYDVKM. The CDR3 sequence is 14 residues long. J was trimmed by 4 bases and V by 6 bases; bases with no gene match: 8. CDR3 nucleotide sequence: TGTGCCAGCAGCATCCACAGGGGTGGCACTGAAGCTTTCTTT. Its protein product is CASSIHRGGTEAFF.

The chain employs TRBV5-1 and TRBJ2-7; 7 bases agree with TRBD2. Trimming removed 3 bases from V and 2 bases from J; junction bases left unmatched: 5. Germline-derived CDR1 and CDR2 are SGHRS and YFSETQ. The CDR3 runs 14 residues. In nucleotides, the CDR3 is TGCGCCAGCAGCTGGGGGGGTGGAACCTACGAGCAGTACTTC. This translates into CASSWGGGTYEQYF.

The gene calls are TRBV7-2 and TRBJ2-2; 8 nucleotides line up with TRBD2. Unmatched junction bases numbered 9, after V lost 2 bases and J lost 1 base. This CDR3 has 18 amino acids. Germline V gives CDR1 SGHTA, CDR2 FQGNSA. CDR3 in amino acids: CASSLRGLAGQNTGELFF. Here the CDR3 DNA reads TGTGCCAGCAGCTTAAGGGGGTTAGCGGGACAGAACACCGGGGAGCTGTTTTTT.

The CDR3 sequence: CASSGTVESPLHF. The CDR3 DNA sequence: TGCGCCAGCAGTGGGACTGTGGAATCACCCCTCCACTTT. The chain links TRBV5-1 to TRBJ1-6; D might be TRBD1 (5 bases). The CDR3 has 13 amino acids. Germline CDR1 reads SGHRS; CDR2 reads YFSETQ. The ends were cut back, 5 bases at V and 10 bases at J, with 13 bases in the middle.

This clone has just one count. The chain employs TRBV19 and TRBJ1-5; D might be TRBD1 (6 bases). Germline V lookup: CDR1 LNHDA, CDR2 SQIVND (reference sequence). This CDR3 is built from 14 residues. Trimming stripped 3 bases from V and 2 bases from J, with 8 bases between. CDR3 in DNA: TGTGCCAGTAGTATGACAGGCCGCAATCAGCCCCAGCATTTT. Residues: CASSMTGRNQPQHF. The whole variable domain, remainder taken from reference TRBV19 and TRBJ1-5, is DGGITQSPKYLFRKEGQNVTLSCEQNLNHDAMYWYRQDPGQGLRLIYYSQIVNDFQKGDIAEGYSVSREKKESFPLTVTSAQKNPTAFYLCASSMTGRNQPQHFGDGTRLSIL.

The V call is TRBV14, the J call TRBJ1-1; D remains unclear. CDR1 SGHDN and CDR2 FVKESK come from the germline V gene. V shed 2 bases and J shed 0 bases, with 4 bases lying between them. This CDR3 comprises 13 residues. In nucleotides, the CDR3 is TGTGCCAGCAGCCAATTTATGAACACTGAAGCTTTCTTT. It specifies CASSQFMNTEAFF.

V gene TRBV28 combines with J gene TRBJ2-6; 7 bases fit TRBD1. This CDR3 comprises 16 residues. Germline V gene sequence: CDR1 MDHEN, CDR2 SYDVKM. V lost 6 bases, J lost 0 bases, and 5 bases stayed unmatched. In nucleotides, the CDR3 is TGTGCCAGCAGCTTGGGACAGAACTCTGGGGCCAACGTCCTGACTTTC. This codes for CASSLGQNSGANVLTF. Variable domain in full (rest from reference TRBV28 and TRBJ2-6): DVKVTQSSRYLVKRTGEKVFLECVQDMDHENMFWYRQDPGLGLRLIYFSYDVKMKEKGDIPEGYSVSREKKERFSLILESASTNQTSMYLCASSLGQNSGANVLTFGAGSRLTVL.

CDR3 bases: TGTGCCACCAGTGATTCGGGGGGCACGTTCAACCACGAGCAGTACTTC. It encodes CATSDSGGTFNHEQYF. The chain has TRBV24-1 and TRBJ2-7; D is possibly TRBD2 (7 bases). CDR1 and CDR2 (germline): KGHDR, SFDVKD. The CDR3 totals 16 residues. The V end was cut by 2 bases, the J end by 5 bases, with 18 bases between.

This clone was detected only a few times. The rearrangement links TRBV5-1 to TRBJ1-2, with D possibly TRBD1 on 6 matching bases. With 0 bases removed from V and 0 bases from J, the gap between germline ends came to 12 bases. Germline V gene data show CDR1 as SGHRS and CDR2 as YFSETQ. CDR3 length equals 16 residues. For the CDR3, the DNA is TGCGCCAGCAGCTTGGACAGGGTCCCATCTAACTATGGCTACACCTTC. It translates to CASSLDRVPSNYGYTF.

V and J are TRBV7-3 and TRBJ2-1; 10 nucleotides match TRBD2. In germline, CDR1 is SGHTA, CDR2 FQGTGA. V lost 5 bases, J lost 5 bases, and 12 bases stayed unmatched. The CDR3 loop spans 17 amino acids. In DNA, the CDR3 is TGTGCCAGCAGCCTGAACCTGGGACTAGCGTTTAACAATGAGCAGTTCTTC. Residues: CASSLNLGLAFNNEQFF.

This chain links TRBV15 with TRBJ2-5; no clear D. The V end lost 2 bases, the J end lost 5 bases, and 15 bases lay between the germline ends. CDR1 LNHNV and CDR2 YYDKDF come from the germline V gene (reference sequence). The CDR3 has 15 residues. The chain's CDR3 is CATSRSVGSWETQYF. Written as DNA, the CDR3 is TGTGCCACCAGCAGATCCGTCGGTTCGTGGGAGACCCAGTACTTC.

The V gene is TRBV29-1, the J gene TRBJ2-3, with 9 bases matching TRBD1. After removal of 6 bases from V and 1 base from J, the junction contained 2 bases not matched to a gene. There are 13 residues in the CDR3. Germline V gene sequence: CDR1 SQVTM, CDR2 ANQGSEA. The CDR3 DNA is TGCAGCGTCCGGGACAGGGGCACAGATACGCAGTATTTT. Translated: CSVRDRGTDTQYF.

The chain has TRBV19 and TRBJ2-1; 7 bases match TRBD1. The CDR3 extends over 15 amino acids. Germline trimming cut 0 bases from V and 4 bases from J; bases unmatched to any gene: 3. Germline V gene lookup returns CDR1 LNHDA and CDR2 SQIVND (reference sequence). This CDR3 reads CASSIDKGAYNEQFF. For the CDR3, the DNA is TGTGCCAGTAGTATAGACAAGGGGGCTTACAATGAGCAGTTCTTC.

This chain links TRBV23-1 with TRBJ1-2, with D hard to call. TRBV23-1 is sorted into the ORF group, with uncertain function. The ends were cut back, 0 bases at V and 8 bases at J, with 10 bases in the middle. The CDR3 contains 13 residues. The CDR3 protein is CASSQSWRFGYTF. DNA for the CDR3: TGCGCCAGCAGTCAATCTTGGAGGTTCGGCTACACCTTC.

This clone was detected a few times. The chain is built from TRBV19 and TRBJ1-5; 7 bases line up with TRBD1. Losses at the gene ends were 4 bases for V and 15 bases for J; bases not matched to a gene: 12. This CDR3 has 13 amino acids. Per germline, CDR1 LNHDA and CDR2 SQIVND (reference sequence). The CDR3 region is CASSTFGQAPLHF. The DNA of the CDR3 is TGTGCCAGTAGTACATTCGGACAGGCTCCATTGCATTTT.

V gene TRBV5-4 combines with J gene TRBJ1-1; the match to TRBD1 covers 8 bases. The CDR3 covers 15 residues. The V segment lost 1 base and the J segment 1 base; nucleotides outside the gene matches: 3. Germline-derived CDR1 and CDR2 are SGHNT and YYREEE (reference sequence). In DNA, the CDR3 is TGTGCCAGCAGCTTGTTCACAGGGGGGAACACTGAAGCTTTCTTT. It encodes CASSLFTGGNTEAFF.

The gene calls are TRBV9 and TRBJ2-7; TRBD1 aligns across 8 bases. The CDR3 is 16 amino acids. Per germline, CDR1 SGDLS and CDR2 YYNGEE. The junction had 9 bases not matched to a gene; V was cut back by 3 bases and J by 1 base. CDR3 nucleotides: TGTGCCAGCAGCGCCTTCGGACAGGGTATGTCCTACGAGCAGTACTTC. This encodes CASSAFGQGMSYEQYF. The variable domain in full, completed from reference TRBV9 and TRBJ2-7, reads DSGVTQTPKHLITATGQRVTLRCSPRSGDLSVYWYQQSLDQGLQFLIQYYNGEERAKGNILERFSAQQFPDLHSELNLSSLELGDSALYFCASSAFGQGMSYEQYFGPGTRLTVT.

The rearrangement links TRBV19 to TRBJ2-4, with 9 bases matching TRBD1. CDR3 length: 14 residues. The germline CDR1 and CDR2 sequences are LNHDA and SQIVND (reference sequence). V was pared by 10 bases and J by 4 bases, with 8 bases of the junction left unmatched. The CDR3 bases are TGTGCCACAAAACCGGGACAGGGAAAAAACATTCAGTACTTC. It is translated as CATKPGQGKNIQYF.

The CDR3 coding sequence is TGTGCCAGCAGTTACCAGGGCGTAGCTTTCTTT. Encoded protein: CASSYQGVAFF. V usage is TRBV6-5 and J usage is TRBJ1-1; the D gene is possibly TRBD1 (5 bases). The germline V gene encodes CDR1 MNHEY and CDR2 SVGAGI. Trimming left V 2 bases short and J 10 bases short, with 8 bases between. The CDR3 length is 11 residues.

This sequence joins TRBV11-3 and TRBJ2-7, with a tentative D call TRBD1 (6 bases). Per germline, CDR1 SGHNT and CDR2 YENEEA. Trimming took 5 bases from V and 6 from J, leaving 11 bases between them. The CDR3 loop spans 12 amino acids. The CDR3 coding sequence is TGTGCCAGCAGCCAGACAGGATTCGAGCAGTACTTC. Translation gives CASSQTGFEQYF.

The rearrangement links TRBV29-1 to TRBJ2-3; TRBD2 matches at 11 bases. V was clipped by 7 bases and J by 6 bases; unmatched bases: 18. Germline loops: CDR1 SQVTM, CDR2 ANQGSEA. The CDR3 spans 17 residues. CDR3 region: CSETTIAGGIHNDTQYF. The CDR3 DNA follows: TGCAGCGAGACAACTATAGCGGGAGGGATCCACAATGATACGCAGTATTTT.